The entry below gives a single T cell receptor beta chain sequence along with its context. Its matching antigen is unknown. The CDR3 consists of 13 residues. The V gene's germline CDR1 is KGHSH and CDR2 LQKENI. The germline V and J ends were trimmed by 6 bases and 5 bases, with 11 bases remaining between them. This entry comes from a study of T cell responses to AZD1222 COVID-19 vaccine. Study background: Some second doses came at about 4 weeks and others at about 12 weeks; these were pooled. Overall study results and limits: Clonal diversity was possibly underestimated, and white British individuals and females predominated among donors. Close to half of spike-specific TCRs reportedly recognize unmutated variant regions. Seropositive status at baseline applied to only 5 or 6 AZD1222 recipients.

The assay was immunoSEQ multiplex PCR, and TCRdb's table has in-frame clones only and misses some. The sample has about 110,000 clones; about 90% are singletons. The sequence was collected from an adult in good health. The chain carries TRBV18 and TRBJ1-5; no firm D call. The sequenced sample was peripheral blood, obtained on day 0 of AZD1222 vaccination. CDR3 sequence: CASSPARDQPQHF. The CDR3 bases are TGTGCCAGCTCCCCTGCAAGGGATCAGCCCCAGCATTTT.